Below are 5 T cell receptor beta chains sequenced from a single sample in a study of T cells after yellow fever vaccination (dated by TCRdb to between 2019 and 2020). Interpreted using the paper, the treatment or condition label stands for: live attenuated yellow fever vaccine strain. The library was prepared using 5' RACE. Sequencing relied on an Illumina NovaSeq 6000. TCRdb passed the public sequencing reads through fastp at Q25 and MiXCR, retaining productive beta sequences. Merged by CDR3 protein, the rows form single entries marked with the most common genes and DNA. In this sample the table shows about 330,000 distinct CDR3 sequences, over 4% of which occur a single time. 20% to 25% of the sample is taken by the ten largest. The specimen was PBMCs, collected 5 days after the yellow fever booster vaccination. The receptors stem from a man aged 18 to 35 who received the YFV17D yellow fever vaccine.

This clonotype appeared a few times. The chain employs TRBV25-1 and TRBJ2-1; a possible D gene is TRBD1 (6 bases). Germline CDR1 and CDR2: MGHDK and SYGVNS. Trimming pared 10 bases from V and 3 bases from J, leaving 19 bases between. This CDR3 spans 15 amino acids. This CDR3 reads CATLRDTLGYNEQFF. Here the CDR3 DNA reads TGTGCCACCCTCCGGGACACCCTTGGCTACAATGAGCAGTTCTTC.

At least ten counts were recorded for this clonotype. The V call is TRBV10-3, the J call TRBJ2-6; no clear D. The CDR3 totals 15 residues. The germline V and J ends were trimmed by 3 bases and 4 bases, with 10 bases remaining between them. CDR1 and CDR2 from the germline V gene are ENHRY and SYGVKD. The CDR3 region has the DNA TGTGCCATCAGTGAACGTCAACCCGGGGCCAACGTCCTGACTTTC. Translation gives CAISERQPGANVLTF.

The chain employs TRBV6-2 or TRBV6-3 and TRBJ2-3; 15 bases align to TRBD2. There are 17 residues in the CDR3. Germline CDR1 MNHEY, CDR2 SVGEGT. V lost 4 bases, J lost 7 bases, and 9 bases stayed unmatched. The CDR3 nucleotides are TGTGCCAGCAGTTCAAAGACCGGGACTAGCGGGGGGTATACGCAGTATTTT. This translates into CASSSKTGTSGGYTQYF.

The rearrangement uses TRBV7-6 and TRBJ2-5, with D hard to call. The germline gives CDR1 SGHVS, CDR2 FNYEAQ. V was pared by 5 bases and J by 5 bases, with 18 bases between. The CDR3 totals 15 residues. CDR3 sequence: CASSPGRLGKETQYF. In nucleotides, the CDR3 is TGTGCCAGCAGCCCCGGGCGGCTGGGGAAGGAGACCCAGTACTTC.

The chain is built from TRBV12-3 or TRBV12-4 and TRBJ2-7; the D gene is possibly TRBD1 (5 bases). The CDR3 spans 11 residues. Trimming took 8 bases from V and 7 from J, leaving 12 bases between them. CDR3 amino acids: CASGALWEQYF. The CDR3 nucleotides read TGTGCCAGCGGGGCCCTTTGGGAGCAGTACTTC.